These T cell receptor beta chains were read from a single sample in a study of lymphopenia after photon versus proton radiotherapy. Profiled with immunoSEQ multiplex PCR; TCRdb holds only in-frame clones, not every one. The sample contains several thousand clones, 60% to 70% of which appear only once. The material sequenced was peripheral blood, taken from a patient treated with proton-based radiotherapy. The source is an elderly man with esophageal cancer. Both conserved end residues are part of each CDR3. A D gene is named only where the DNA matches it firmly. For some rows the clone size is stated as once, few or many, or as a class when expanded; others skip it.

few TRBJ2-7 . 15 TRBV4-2 CASSQERDNSYEQYF TGTGCCAGCAGCCAAGAAAGAGACAATTCCTACGAGCAGTACTTC
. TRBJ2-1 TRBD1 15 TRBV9 CASSVEGTGYYEQFF TGTGCCAGCAGCGTAGAGGGGACAGGGTACTATGAGCAGTTCTTC
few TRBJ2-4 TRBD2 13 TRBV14 CASRGGSWDIQYF TGTGCCAGCCGGGGGGGGAGCTGGGACATTCAGTACTTC
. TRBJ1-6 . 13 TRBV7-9 CASSLVRASPLHF TGTGCCAGCAGCTTGGTTCGAGCTTCACCCCTCCACTTT
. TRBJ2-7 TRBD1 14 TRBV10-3 CASSFAGTDYEQYF TGTGCCAGCAGTTTCGCCGGGACAGACTACGAGCAGTACTTC
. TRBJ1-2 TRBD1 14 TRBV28 CASSRTGGAYGYTF TGTGCCAGCAGTCGGACAGGGGGAGCCTATGGCTACACCTTC
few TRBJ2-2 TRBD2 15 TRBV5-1 CASSFTSGNTGELFF TGCGCCAGCAGCTTCACTAGCGGCAACACCGGGGAGCTGTTTTTT
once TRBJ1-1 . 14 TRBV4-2 CASSLPRVNTEAFF TGTGCCAGCAGCTTGCCACGGGTGAACACTGAAGCTTTCTTT
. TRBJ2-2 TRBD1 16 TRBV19 CASTPGQGAWTGELFF TGTGCCAGTACCCCGGGACAGGGGGCATGGACCGGGGAGCTGTTTTTT
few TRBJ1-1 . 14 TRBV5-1 CASSLAGDRTEAFF TGCGCCAGCAGCTTGGCGGGAGATCGAACTGAAGCTTTCTTT
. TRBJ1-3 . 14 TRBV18 CASPSIASGNTIYF TGTGCCAGCCCTTCGATTGCCTCTGGAAACACCATATATTTT
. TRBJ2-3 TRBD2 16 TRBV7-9 CASSLNSGSIADTQYF TGTGCCAGCAGCTTAAATAGCGGGAGTATCGCAGATACGCAGTATTTT
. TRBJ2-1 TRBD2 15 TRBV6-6 CASSYLAGGHGEQFF TGTGCCAGCAGTTACCTAGCGGGGGGGCACGGTGAGCAGTTCTTC
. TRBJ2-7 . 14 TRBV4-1 CASSPRLGTGEQYF TGCGCCAGCAGCCCTCGACTAGGAACGGGCGAGCAGTACTTC
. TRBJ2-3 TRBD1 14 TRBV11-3 CASSLRTGTDTQYF TGTGCCAGCAGCTTAAGGACAGGGACAGATACGCAGTATTTT
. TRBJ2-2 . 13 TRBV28 CASGERNTGELFF TGTGCCAGCGGGGAGAGAAACACCGGGGAGCTGTTTTTT
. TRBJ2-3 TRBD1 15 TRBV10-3 CAISGQGAGADTQYF TGTGCCATCAGCGGACAGGGGGCGGGCGCAGATACGCAGTATTTT
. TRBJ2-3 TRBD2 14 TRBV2 CASSEAGYTDTQYF TGTGCCAGCAGCGAAGCGGGATACACAGATACGCAGTATTTT
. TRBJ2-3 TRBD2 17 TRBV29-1 CSVEARRLAGGSLVPYF TGCAGTGTTGAAGCCCGCCGACTAGCGGGAGGCTCCCTTGTTCCGTATTTT
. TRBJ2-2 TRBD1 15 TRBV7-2 CASSPEQGATGELFF TGTGCCAGCAGCCCGGAACAGGGGGCAACCGGGGAGCTGTTTTTT
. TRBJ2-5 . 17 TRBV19 CASSSFPKGGTIETQYF TGTGCCAGTAGCTCATTCCCCAAGGGTGGGACAATAGAGACCCAGTACTTC
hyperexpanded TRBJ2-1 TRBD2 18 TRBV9 CASGPSGTSLGTNNEQFF TGTGCCAGCGGACCCTCCGGGACTAGCCTCGGAACAAACAATGAGCAGTTCTTC
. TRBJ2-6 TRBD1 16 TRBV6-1 CASSEDRDSGANVLTF TGTGCCAGCAGTGAGGACAGGGACTCTGGGGCCAACGTCCTGACTTTC
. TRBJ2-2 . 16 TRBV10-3 CASSEGQGIDTGELFF TGTGCCAGCAGTGAGGGGCAGGGGATCGACACCGGGGAGCTGTTTTTT
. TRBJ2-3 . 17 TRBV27 CASSLGLASISTDTQYF TGTGCCAGCAGTTTAGGGCTAGCTAGTATTAGCACAGATACGCAGTATTTT
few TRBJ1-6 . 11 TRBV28 CASSIGSPLHF TGTGCCAGCAGTATAGGTTCACCCCTCCACTTT
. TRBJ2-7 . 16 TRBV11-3 CASTVEGSGVPYEQYF TGTGCCAGCACCGTAGAGGGATCCGGTGTACCCTACGAGCAGTACTTC
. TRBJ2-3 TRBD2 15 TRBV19 CASSMAGRDTDTQYF TGTGCCAGTAGTATGGCCGGGAGGGACACAGATACGCAGTATTTT
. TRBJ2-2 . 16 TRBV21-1 CASSKVGRRNTGELFF TGTGCCAGCAGCAAAGTGGGCAGGCGCAACACCGGGGAGCTGTTTTTT
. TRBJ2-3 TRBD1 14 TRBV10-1 CASSGQVSTDTQYF TGCGCCAGCTCTGGACAGGTCTCCACAGATACGCAGTATTTT
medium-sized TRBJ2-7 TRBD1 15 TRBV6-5 CASSYSGDRIHEQYF TGTGCCAGCAGTTACTCCGGGGACAGGATCCACGAGCAGTACTTC
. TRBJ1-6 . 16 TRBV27 CASSLSGPANNSPLHF TGTGCCAGCAGTTTATCCGGGCCAGCCAATAATTCACCCCTCCACTTT
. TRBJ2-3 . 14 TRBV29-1 CSVRRGIGMDTQYF TGCAGCGTCCGCCGCGGTATCGGGATGGATACGCAGTATTTT
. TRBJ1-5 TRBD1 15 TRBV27 CASSGRDRHNQPQHF TGTGCCAGCAGTGGAAGGGACAGGCACAATCAGCCCCAGCATTTT
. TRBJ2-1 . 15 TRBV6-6 CASSYPGTSYNEQFF TGTGCCAGCAGTTACCCGGGAACGTCCTACAATGAGCAGTTCTTC
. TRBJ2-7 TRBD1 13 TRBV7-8 CASGDRVSGEQYF TGTGCCAGCGGGGACAGGGTGAGTGGCGAGCAGTACTTC
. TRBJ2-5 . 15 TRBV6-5 CASSYSSRFQETQYF TGTGCCAGCAGTTACTCCTCTAGATTCCAAGAGACCCAGTACTTC
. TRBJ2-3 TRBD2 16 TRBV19 CASKAPSGNRADTQYF TGTGCCAGTAAGGCCCCTAGCGGGAATAGAGCAGATACGCAGTATTTT
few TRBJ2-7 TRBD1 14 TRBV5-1 CASKLAGGTYEQYF TGCGCCAGTAAACTGGCAGGGGGAACCTACGAGCAGTACTTC
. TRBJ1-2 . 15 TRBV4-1 CASSQVDGGVNGYTF TGCGCCAGCAGCCAAGTCGATGGGGGGGTGAATGGCTACACCTTC
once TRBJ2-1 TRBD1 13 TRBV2 CASSPQGVGEQFF TGTGCCAGCAGTCCTCAGGGGGTAGGTGAGCAGTTCTTC
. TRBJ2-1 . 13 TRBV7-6 CASSQLQGNEQFF TGTGCCAGCAGCCAATTACAGGGTAATGAGCAGTTCTTC
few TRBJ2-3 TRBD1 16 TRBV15 CATARVAGQGPDTQYF TGTGCCACCGCGCGGGTGGCGGGACAGGGCCCAGATACGCAGTATTTT
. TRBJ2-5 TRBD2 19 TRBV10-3 CAISESGTSGRKGKETQYF TGTGCCATCAGTGAGTCCGGGACTAGCGGGAGAAAAGGGAAAGAGACCCAGTACTTC
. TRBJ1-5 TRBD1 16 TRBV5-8 CASSLGATGGLQPQHF TGTGCCAGCAGCTTGGGGGCGACAGGGGGGTTGCAGCCCCAGCATTTT
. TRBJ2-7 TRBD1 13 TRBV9 CASSVVSGGEQYF TGTGCCAGCAGCGTAGTATCAGGGGGCGAGCAGTACTTC
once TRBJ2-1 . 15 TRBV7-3 CASSLTGLTYNEQFF TGTGCCAGCAGCTTAACGGGACTGACATACAATGAGCAGTTCTTC
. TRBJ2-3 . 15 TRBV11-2 CASNQRRGSTDTQYF TGTGCCAGCAACCAACGCCGGGGGAGCACAGATACGCAGTATTTT
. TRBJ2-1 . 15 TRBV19 CASSIFATLYNEQFF TGTGCCAGTAGTATTTTTGCGACCCTCTACAATGAGCAGTTCTTC
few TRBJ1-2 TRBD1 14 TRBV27 CASSLQGVSGGYTF TGTGCCAGCAGTTTACAGGGGGTGTCTGGTGGCTACACCTTC
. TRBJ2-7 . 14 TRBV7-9 CASSLNVFTYEQYF TGTGCCAGCAGCTTAAACGTGTTTACCTACGAGCAGTACTTC
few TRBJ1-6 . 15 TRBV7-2 CASSLNGQGNSPLHF TGTGCCAGCAGCTTAAATGGCCAGGGAAATTCACCCCTCCACTTT